One and the same sample provided the 3 T cell receptor beta chains below, sequenced in a study of blood T cell repertoires in COVID-19. Repertoires were generated with immunoSEQ multiplex PCR, while TCRdb's copy carries only in-frame clones and drops some. The table records 33,000 or so clones, 90% of them present only once. The sequenced sample was peripheral blood. These receptors were obtained from a man in his 70s with active or convalescent COVID-19.

The chain employs TRBV6-5 and TRBJ1-4; perhaps TRBD1 as D (6 bases). Germline assignment: CDR1 MNHEY and CDR2 SVGAGI. V lost 2 bases and J 8 bases, leaving 12 bases between the germline ends. CDR3 length: 14 residues. The CDR3: CASSYMAGVEKLFF. The CDR3 coding sequence is TGTGCCAGCAGTTACATGGCAGGGGTCGAAAAACTGTTTTTT.

This clone came up a few times. The V call is TRBV6-5, the J call TRBJ1-3; perhaps TRBD1 as D (5 bases). The germline V gene has CDR1 MNHEY and CDR2 SVGAGI. This CDR3 has 15 residues. Deletions cut 7 bases from V and 4 bases from J, with 17 bases between. CDR3 amino acids: CASTSPGGVGNTIYF. The CDR3 DNA follows: TGTGCCAGCACCTCCCCCGGAGGGGTAGGAAACACCATATATTTT.

This chain links TRBV2 with TRBJ1-1; TRBD1 might be the D (6 bases). The germline V gene has CDR1 SNHLY and CDR2 FYNNEI. V was pared by 5 bases and J by 0 bases, with 10 bases between. This CDR3 region has 14 residues. The CDR3: CASSRQEMNTEAFF. The DNA for the CDR3 is TGTGCCAGCAGTAGACAGGAGATGAACACTGAAGCTTTCTTT. The full variable domain, its missing parts supplied by reference TRBV2 and TRBJ1-1, is EPEVTQTPSHQVTQMGQEVILRCVPISNHLYFYWYRQILGQKVEFLVSFYNNEISEKSEIFDDQFSVERPDGSNFTLKIRSTKLEDSAMYFCASSRQEMNTEAFFGQGTRLTVV.